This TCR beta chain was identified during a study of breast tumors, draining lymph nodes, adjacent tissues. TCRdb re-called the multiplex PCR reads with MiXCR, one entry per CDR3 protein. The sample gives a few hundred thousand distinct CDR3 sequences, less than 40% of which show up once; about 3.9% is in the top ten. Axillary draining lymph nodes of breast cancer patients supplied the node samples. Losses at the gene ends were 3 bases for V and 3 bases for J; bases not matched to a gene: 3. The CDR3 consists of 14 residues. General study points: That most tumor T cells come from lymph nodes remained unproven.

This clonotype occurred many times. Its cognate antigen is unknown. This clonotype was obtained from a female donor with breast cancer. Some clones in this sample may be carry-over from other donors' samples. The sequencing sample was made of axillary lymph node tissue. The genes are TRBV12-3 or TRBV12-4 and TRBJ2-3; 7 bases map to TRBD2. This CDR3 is CASSFQGGTDTQYF. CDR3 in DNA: TGTGCCAGCAGTTTTCAGGGAGGGACAGATACGCAGTATTTT.